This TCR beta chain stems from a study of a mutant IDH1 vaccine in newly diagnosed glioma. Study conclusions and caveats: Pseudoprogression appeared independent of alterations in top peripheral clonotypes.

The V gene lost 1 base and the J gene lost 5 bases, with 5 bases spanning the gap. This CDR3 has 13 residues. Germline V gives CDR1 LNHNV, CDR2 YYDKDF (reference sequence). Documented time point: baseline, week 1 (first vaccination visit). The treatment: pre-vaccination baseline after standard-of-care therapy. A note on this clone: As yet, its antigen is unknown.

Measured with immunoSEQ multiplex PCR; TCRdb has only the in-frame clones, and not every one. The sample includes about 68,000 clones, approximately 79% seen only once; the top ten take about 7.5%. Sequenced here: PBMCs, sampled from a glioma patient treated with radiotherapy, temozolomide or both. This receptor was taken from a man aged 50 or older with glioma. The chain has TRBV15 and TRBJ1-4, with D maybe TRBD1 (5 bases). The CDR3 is CATSRGQNEKLFF. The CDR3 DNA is TGTGCCACCAGCAGAGGACAGAATGAAAAACTGTTTTTT.